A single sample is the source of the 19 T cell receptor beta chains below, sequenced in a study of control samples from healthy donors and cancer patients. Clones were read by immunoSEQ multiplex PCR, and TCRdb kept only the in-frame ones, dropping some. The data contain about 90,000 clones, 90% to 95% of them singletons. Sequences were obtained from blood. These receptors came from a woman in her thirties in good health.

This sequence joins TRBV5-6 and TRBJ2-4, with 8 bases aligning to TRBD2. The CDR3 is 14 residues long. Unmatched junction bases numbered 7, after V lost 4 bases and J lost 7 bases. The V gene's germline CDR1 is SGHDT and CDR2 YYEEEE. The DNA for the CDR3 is TGTGCCAGCAGCATACCGGGACTAGGGAACATTCAGTACTTC. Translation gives CASSIPGLGNIQYF. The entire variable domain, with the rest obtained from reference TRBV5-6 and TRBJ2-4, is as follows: DAGVTQSPTHLIKTRGQQVTLRCSPKSGHDTVSWYQQALGQGPQFIFQYYEEEERQRGNFPDRFSGHQFPNYSSELNVNALLLGDSALYLCASSIPGLGNIQYFGAGTRLSVL.

CDR3 DNA: TGTGCCAGTAGTACGGGGACAGGGGTTTATGCTTTCTTT. Protein sequence: CASSTGTGVYAFF. The V call is TRBV19, the J call TRBJ1-1, with 10 bases identical to TRBD1. The V segment lost 4 bases and the J segment 11 bases; nucleotides outside the gene matches: 7. The germline V gene encodes CDR1 LNHDA and CDR2 SQIVND (reference sequence). The CDR3 has 13 amino acids.

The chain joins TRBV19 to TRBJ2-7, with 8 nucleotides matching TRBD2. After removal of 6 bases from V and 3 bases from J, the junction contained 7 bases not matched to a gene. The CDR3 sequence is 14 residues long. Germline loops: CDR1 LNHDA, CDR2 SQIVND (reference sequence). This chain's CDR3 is CASSGGRRYYEQYF. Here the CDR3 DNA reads TGTGCCAGTAGCGGCGGGAGGAGGTACTACGAGCAGTACTTC.

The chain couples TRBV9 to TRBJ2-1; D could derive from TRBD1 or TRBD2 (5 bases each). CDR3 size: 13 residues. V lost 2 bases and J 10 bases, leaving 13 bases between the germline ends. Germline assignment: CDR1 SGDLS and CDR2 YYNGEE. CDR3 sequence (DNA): TGTGCCAGCAGCGTGGGGCCCTCGGGAGAGCAGTTCTTC. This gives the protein CASSVGPSGEQFF.

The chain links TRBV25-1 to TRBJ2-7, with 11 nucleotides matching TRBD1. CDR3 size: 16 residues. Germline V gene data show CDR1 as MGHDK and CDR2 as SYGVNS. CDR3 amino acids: CDDTLNPGQGGYEQYF. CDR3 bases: TGTGACGACACCCTCAATCCGGGACAGGGGGGTTACGAGCAGTACTTC.

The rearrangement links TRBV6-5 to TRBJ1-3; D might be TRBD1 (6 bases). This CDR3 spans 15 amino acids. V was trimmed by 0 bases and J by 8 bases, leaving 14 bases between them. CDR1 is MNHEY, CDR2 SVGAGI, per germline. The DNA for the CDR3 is TGTGCCAGCAGTTACTCAGGGGGAATCTTTGACACCATATATTTT. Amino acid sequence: CASSYSGGIFDTIYF.

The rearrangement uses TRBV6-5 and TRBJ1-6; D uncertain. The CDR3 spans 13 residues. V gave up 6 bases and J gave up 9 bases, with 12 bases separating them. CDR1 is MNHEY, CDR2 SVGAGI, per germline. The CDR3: CASRAEGSSPLHF. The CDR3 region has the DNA TGTGCCAGCAGGGCGGAAGGGAGTTCACCCCTCCACTTT.

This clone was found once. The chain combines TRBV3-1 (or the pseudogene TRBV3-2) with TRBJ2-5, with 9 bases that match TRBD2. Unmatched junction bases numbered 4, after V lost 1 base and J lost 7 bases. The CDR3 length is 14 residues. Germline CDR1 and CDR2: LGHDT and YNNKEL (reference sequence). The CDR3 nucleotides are TGTGCCAGCAGCCAAGGCATTAGCGGGGGGACCCAGTACTTC. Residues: CASSQGISGGTQYF.

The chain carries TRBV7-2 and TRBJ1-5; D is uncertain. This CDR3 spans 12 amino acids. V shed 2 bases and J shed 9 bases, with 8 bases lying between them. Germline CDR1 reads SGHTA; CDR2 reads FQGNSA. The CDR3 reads CASSLRAGPQHF. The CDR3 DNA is TGTGCCAGCAGCTTACGTGCAGGGCCCCAGCATTTT.

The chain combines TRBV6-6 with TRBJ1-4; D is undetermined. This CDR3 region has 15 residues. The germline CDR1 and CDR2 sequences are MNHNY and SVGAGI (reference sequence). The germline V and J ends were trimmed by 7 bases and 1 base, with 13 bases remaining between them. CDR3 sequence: CASITGGRTNEKLFF. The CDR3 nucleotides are TGTGCCAGCATAACGGGCGGGCGAACTAATGAAAAACTGTTTTTT.

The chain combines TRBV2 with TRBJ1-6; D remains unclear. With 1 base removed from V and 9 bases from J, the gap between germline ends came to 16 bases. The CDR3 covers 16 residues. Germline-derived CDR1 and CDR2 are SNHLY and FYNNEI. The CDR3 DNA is TGTGCCAGCAGTGAAGTTATAGGGATATTGGGTTCACCCCTCCACTTT. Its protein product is CASSEVIGILGSPLHF.

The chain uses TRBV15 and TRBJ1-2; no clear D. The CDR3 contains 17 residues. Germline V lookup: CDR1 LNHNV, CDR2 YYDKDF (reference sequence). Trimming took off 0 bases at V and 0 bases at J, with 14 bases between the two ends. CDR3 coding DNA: TGTGCCACCAGCAGAGACCCAGGTTCCGAGACTAACTATGGCTACACCTTC. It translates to CATSRDPGSETNYGYTF.

The CDR3 here is CASSPDDSPLHF. The CDR3, as DNA: TGTGCCAGCTCACCAGACGATTCACCCCTCCACTTT. The V gene is TRBV18, the J gene TRBJ1-6; no clear D gene. V dropped 2 bases and J dropped 8 bases, with 4 bases sitting between them. The CDR3 runs 12 residues. Per germline, CDR1 KGHSH and CDR2 LQKENI.

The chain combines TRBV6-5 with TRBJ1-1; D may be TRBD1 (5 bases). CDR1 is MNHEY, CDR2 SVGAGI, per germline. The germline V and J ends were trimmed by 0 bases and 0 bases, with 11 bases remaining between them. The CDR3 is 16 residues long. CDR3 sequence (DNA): TGTGCCAGCAGTTACTCGACCAGGGACTTGAACACTGAAGCTTTCTTT. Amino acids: CASSYSTRDLNTEAFF.

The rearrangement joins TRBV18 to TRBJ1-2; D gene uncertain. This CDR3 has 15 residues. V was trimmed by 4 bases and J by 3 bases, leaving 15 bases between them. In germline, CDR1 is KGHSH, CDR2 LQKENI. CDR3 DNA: TGTGCCAGCTCACGCTTTAGCTCACCTGACTATGGCTACACCTTC. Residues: CASSRFSSPDYGYTF.

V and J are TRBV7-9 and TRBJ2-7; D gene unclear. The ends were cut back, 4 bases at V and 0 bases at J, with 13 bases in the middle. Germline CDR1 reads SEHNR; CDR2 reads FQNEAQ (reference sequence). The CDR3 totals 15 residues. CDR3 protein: CASSSPLAGSYEQYF. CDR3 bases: TGTGCCAGCAGCTCCCCCTTAGCAGGCTCCTACGAGCAGTACTTC. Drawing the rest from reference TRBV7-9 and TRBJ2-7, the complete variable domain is DTGVSQNPRHKITKRGQNVTFRCDPISEHNRLYWYRQTLGQGPEFLTYFQNEAQLEKSRLLSDRFSAERPKGSFSTLEIQRTEQGDSAMYLCASSSPLAGSYEQYFGPGTRLTVT.

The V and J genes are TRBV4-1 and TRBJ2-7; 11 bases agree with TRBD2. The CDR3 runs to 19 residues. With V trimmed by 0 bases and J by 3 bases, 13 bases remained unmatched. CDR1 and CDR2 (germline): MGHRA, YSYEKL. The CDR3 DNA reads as TGCGCCAGCAGCCAAGAAGGTAGTATAGCGGGGGGGCAGGACTACGAGCAGTACTTC. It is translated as CASSQEGSIAGGQDYEQYF.

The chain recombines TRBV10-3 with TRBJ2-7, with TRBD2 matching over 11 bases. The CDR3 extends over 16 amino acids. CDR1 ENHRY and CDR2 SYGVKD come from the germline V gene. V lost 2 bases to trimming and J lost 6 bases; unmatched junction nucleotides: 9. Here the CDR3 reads CAISEAGTSGTGEQYF. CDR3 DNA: TGTGCCATCAGTGAGGCCGGGACTAGCGGAACGGGCGAGCAGTACTTC.

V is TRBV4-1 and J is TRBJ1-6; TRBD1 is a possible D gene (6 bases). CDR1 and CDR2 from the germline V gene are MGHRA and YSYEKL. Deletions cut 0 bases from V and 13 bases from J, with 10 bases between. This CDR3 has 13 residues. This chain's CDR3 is CASSQDGQTPLHF. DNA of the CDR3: TGCGCCAGCAGCCAAGATGGACAGACTCCCCTCCACTTT.